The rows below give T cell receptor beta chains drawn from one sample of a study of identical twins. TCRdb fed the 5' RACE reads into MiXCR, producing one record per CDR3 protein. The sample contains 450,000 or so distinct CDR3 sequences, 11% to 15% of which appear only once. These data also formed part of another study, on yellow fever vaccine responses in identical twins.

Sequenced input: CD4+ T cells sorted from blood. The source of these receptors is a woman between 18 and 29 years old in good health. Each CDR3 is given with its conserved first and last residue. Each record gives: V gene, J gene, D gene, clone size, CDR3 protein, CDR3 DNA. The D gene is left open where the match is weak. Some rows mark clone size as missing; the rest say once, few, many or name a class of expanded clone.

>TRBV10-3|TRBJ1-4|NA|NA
CAISVTQGSNEKLFF
TGTGCCATCAGTGTAACACAGGGATCCAATGAAAAACTGTTTTTT
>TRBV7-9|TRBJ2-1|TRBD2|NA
CASSLAGGGSNEQFF
TGTGCCAGCAGCTTAGCGGGCGGGGGGAGCAATGAGCAGTTCTTC
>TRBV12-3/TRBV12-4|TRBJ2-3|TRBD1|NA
CASTTRDRNTDTQYF
TGTGCCAGCACTACCCGGGACAGGAACACAGATACGCAGTATTTT
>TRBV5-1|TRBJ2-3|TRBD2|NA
CASSTGLAGGPSTDTQYF
TGCGCCAGCAGCACGGGACTAGCGGGGGGGCCAAGCACAGATACGCAGTATTTT
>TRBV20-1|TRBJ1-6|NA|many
CSAQDRNSPLHF
TGCAGTGCCCAGGACAGAAATTCACCCCTCCACTTT
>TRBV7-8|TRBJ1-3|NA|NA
CASSSGEYSGNTIYF
TGTGCCAGCAGCTCTGGGGAATACTCTGGAAACACCATATATTTT
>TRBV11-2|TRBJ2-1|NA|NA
CASSLGGAGSNEQFF
TGTGCCAGCAGCTTAGGAGGGGCAGGGTCGAATGAGCAGTTCTTC
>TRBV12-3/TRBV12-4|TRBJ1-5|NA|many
CASSFSQGQPQHF
TGTGCCAGCAGTTTTTCACAGGGCCAGCCCCAGCATTTT
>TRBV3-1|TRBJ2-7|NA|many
CASSRGGEQYF
TGTGCCAGCAGCCGTGGGGGCGAGCAGTACTTC
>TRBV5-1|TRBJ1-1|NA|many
CASSLEGTMNTEAFF
TGCGCCAGCAGCTTGGAGGGGACCATGAACACTGAAGCTTTCTTT
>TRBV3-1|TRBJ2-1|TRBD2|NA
CASSQASSGRNNEQFF
TGTGCCAGCAGCCAAGCTTCTAGCGGGAGGAACAATGAGCAGTTCTTC
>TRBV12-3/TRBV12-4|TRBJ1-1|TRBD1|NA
CASKGQLVMNTEAFF
TGTGCCAGCAAGGGACAGTTGGTCATGAACACTGAAGCTTTCTTT
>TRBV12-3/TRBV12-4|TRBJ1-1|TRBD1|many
CATTGTGVTEAFF
TGTGCCACAACCGGGACAGGGGTCACTGAAGCTTTCTTT
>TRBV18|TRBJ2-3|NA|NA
CASSPPGTSTDTQYF
TGTGCCAGCTCACCACCGGGAACGAGCACAGATACGCAGTATTTT
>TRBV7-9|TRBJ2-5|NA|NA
CASSLLWETQYF
TGTGCCAGCAGTCTCCTTTGGGAGACCCAGTACTTC
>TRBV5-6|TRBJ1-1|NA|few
CASSLSGARTEAFF
TGTGCCAGCAGCTTGTCGGGGGCGCGGACTGAAGCTTTCTTT
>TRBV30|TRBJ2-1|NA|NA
CAWSGSGGPNEQFF
TGTGCCTGGAGTGGGTCAGGTGGGCCCAATGAGCAGTTCTTC
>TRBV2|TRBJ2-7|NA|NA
CASSRSRVLNEQYF
TGTGCCAGCAGTCGGAGCAGGGTCTTGAACGAGCAGTACTTC
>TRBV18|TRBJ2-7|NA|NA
CASSDKGYEQYF
TGTGCCAGCTCGGATAAGGGCTACGAGCAGTACTTC
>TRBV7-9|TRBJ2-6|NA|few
CASSPGTSGANVLTF
TGTGCCAGCAGCCCAGGGACATCTGGGGCCAACGTCCTGACTTTC
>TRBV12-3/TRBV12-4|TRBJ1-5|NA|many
CASSLGRGKPQHF
TGTGCCAGCAGTTTAGGTAGGGGAAAGCCCCAGCATTTT
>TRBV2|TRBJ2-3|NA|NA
CASTGRGTQYF
TGTGCCAGCACCGGAAGGGGTACGCAGTATTTT
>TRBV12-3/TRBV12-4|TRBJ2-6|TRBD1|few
CASTPDRGRIGANVLTF
TGTGCCAGCACCCCGGACAGGGGGCGGATTGGGGCCAACGTCCTGACTTTC
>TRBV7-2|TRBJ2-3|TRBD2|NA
CASRRGRPSTDTQYF
TGTGCCAGCAGACGCGGGAGGCCGAGCACAGATACGCAGTATTTT
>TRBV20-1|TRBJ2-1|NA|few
CSARGPGDEQFF
TGCAGTGCTAGGGGGCCGGGAGATGAGCAGTTCTTC
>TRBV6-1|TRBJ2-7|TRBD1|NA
CASASGTGEGYEQYF
TGTGCCAGCGCCTCCGGGACAGGGGAAGGTTACGAGCAGTACTTC